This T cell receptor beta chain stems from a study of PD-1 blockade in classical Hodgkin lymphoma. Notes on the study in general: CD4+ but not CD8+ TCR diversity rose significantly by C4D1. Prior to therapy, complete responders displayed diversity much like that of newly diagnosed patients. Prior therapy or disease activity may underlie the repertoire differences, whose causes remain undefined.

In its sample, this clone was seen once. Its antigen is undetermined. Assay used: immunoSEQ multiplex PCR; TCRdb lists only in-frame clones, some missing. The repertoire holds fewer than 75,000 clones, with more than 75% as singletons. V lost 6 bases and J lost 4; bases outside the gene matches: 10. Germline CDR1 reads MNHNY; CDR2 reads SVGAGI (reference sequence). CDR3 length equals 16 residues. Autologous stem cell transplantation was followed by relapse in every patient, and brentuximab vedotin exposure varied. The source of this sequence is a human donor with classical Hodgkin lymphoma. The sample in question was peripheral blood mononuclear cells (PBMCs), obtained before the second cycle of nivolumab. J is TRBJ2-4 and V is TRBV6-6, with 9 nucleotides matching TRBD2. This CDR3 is CASSQTSGGFKNIQYF. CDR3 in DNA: TGTGCCAGCAGCCAAACCAGCGGGGGGTTTAAAAACATTCAGTACTTC.